This T cell receptor (beta chain) was sequenced during a study of blood T cell repertoires in COVID-19. The CDR3 extends over 14 amino acids. CDR1 SGHVS and CDR2 FNYEAQ come from the germline V gene. The ends were cut back, 1 base at V and 3 bases at J, with 10 bases in the middle. As originally analysed: Reference gene primer amplification in the assay estimated nucleated cell counts. Produced via immunoSEQ multiplex PCR; TCRdb's table is partial and in-frame only. V and J calls and clone size are given by that table; D and trimming were obtained from the DNA. This table holds about 430,000 clones, around nine tenths found once. Participants' reported clinical history set cohort assignment.

V and J are TRBV7-6 and TRBJ2-7; possibly TRBD1 for D (6 bases). The sample taken for sequencing was PBMCs or T cells enriched from blood (not recorded which). This TCR came from a woman aged 18-29 years who had been exposed to COVID-19. The CDR3 region is CASSLGDRRYEQYF. The CDR3 coding sequence is TGTGCCAGCAGCTTAGGCGACAGGCGCTACGAGCAGTACTTC.